Only one count was recorded for the clone carrying this TCR beta chain. The CDR3 has 8 amino acids. The V end was cut by 3 bases, the J end by 13 bases, with 4 bases between. Germline CDR1 SGHTS, CDR2 YDEGEE. Profiling relied on immunoSEQ multiplex PCR, and the TCRdb table lists in-frame clones only, not all of them. The sample has hundreds of thousands of clones; approximately 80% are singletons. The data were taken from a study of shared T cell receptors in the human thymus. The data were also submitted as part of a second study, on human thymus T cells. That source notes: The sample donors, healthy Finnish infants, were having corrective surgery for congenital heart defects. It was from resections taken during corrective heart surgery that the thymus tissue came. The authors found apparently biased V and J gene usage in thymic and blood repertoires. Thymic TCR repertoires of unrelated people reportedly overlapped highly.

The chain employs TRBV5-8 and TRBJ2-5; D is ambiguous. The receptor comes from a boy less than two years old with a congenital heart defect. Sequencing was done on a sample of thymocytes. The CDR3 DNA follows: TGTGCCAGCAGCTCCGGGTACTTC. Amino acids: CASSSGYF.